The present entry profiles one T cell receptor beta chain with its context. This specimen comes from a study of blood T cell repertoires in COVID-19. As originally analysed: Researchers report that nucleated cell counts were estimated from reference gene primer amplification. TCRdb's copy holds only in-frame clones and misses some; the assay was immunoSEQ multiplex PCR. D and trimming come from the DNA, and the V and J calls and clone size come from that table. The table records under 350,000 clones, approximately 90% of them present only once. Between the trimmed V and J ends, which lost 1 base and 2 bases, there was a span of 9 bases. The germline CDR1 and CDR2 sequences are SGHRS and YFSETQ. This CDR3 region has 14 residues.

The receptor was derived from a middle-aged man with acute or convalescent COVID-19. Sample: peripheral blood. The chain couples TRBV5-1 to TRBJ1-1; maybe TRBD1 (6 bases). CDR3 protein: CASSLSGTNTEAFF. CDR3 nucleotide sequence: TGCGCCAGCAGCTTGTCGGGGACAAACACTGAAGCTTTCTTT.